The 14 T cell receptor beta chains in this list originate from one sample, sequenced in a study of CD8+ T cells in alopecia areata. The authors extracted RNA and reverse transcribed it into cDNA as the sequencing template. Clones were sequenced by immunoSEQ multiplex PCR, and TCRdb holds only the in-frame ones, with some missing. The table has approximately 100,000 clones, around 50% seen once; the top ten hold roughly 8.8%. The sequenced material came from CD4+ T cells sorted from blood. These receptors all come from a human donor in good health.

V gene TRBV5-6 combines with J gene TRBJ2-7; 9 positions match TRBD1. The CDR3 runs to 15 residues. Losses at the gene ends were 2 bases for V and 4 bases for J; bases not matched to a gene: 7. Germline V gene lookup returns CDR1 SGHDT and CDR2 YYEEEE. In DNA form, the CDR3 reads TGTGCCAGCAGCTTTAAACCGGGACAGGGTTACGAGCAGTACTTC. Protein: CASSFKPGQGYEQYF. The full variable domain, in which reference TRBV5-6 and TRBJ2-7 provide the parts outside the CDR3, is DAGVTQSPTHLIKTRGQQVTLRCSPKSGHDTVSWYQQALGQGPQFIFQYYEEEERQRGNFPDRFSGHQFPNYSSELNVNALLLGDSALYLCASSFKPGQGYEQYFGPGTRLTVT.

Only a few counts were recorded for this clone. This rearrangement joins TRBV9 to TRBJ2-2, with D possibly TRBD1 on 6 matching bases. Per the germline V gene, CDR1 is SGDLS and CDR2 is YYNGEE. Trimming pared 4 bases from V and 3 bases from J, leaving 13 bases between. The CDR3 contains 15 residues. The CDR3 nucleotides read TGTGCCAGCAGCTTTTCGGACAGAGACACCGGGGAGCTGTTTTTT. Its translation is CASSFSDRDTGELFF.

V is TRBV10-3 and J is TRBJ2-6; 10 bases align to TRBD1. This CDR3 spans 19 amino acids. Germline CDR1 and CDR2: ENHRY and SYGVKD. Germline trimming cut 3 bases from V and 2 bases from J; bases unmatched to any gene: 10. CDR3 in amino acids: CAISDSLGTGVPGANVLTF. CDR3 nucleotides: TGTGCCATCAGTGACTCGTTAGGGACAGGGGTACCTGGGGCCAACGTCCTGACTTTC.

The rearrangement uses TRBV5-1 and TRBJ2-1, with 11 bases fitting TRBD2. The CDR3 contains 15 residues. Germline lookup yields CDR1 SGHRS and CDR2 YFSETQ. Trimming cost V 6 bases and J 6 bases; bases outside gene matches: 8. The CDR3 region has the DNA TGCGCCAGCAACGTACTAGCGGGGGCGGCCAATGAGCAGTTCTTC. This codes for CASNVLAGAANEQFF.

In this sample, this clone turned up a few times. The gene calls are TRBV7-2 and TRBJ1-5, with a tentative D call TRBD1 (6 bases). V was pared by 1 base and J by 1 base, with 11 bases between. The CDR3 extends over 16 amino acids. The germline CDR1 and CDR2 sequences are SGHTA and FQGNSA. CDR3 sequence: CASSLGPDRSNQPQHF. The CDR3 coding sequence is TGTGCCAGCAGCTTAGGGCCAGACAGGAGCAATCAGCCCCAGCATTTT.

The chain employs TRBV30 and TRBJ2-7, with D tentatively TRBD1 (6 bases). Germline V gene sequence: CDR1 GTSNPN, CDR2 SVGIG (reference sequence). Trimming took off 1 base at V and 6 bases at J, with 16 bases between the two ends. The CDR3 is 14 amino acids. The CDR3 DNA sequence: TGTGCCTGGAGTGGAACGGGACAAGTCTCCGAGCAGTACTTC. Its translation is CAWSGTGQVSEQYF.

This clone was found a few times. The CDR3 DNA sequence: TGTGCCAGCCGATATGAGTTAGGAGAAAACCTCCACTTT. It codes for CASRYELGENLHF. The V call is TRBV25-1, the J call TRBJ1-6; D not resolved. The CDR3 consists of 13 residues. The V end was cut by 8 bases, the J end by 15 bases, with 20 bases between. The germline V gene has CDR1 MGHDK and CDR2 SYGVNS.

CDR3 loop: CASSREGTGVYGYTF. Written as DNA, the CDR3 is TGTGCCAGCAGCCGCGAGGGGACAGGGGTTTATGGCTACACCTTC. The chain recombines TRBV7-9 with TRBJ1-2, with 10 bases matching TRBD1. The junction had 8 bases not matched to a gene; V was cut back by 5 bases and J by 5 bases. The CDR3 is 15 residues long. Germline V gene data show CDR1 as SEHNR and CDR2 as FQNEAQ (reference sequence). Full variable domain (missing parts from reference TRBV7-9 and TRBJ1-2): DTGVSQNPRHKITKRGQNVTFRCDPISEHNRLYWYRQTLGQGPEFLTYFQNEAQLEKSRLLSDRFSAERPKGSFSTLEIQRTEQGDSAMYLCASSREGTGVYGYTFGSGTRLTVV.

V and J are TRBV7-9 and TRBJ2-5, with a weak D call TRBD1 (5 bases). CDR3 length: 15 residues. Trimming removed 5 bases at V and 1 base at J, with 14 bases between. From germline, CDR1 is SEHNR and CDR2 FQNEAQ (reference sequence). CDR3 sequence (DNA): TGTGCCAGCAGCCTGCCCAGGACAACCCAAGAGACCCAGTACTTC. Protein sequence: CASSLPRTTQETQYF.

This clone was seen once. A much more abundant neighbour one base away suggests this may be a read error. This chain joins TRBV6-6 and TRBJ2-5, with 7 positions matching TRBD2. The V gene end was trimmed by 5 bases and the J gene end by 5 bases; junction bases not matched to a gene: 5. Germline-derived CDR1 and CDR2 are MNHNY and SVGAGI (reference sequence). CDR3 length equals 13 residues. CDR3 in amino acids: CASSLGLLETQYF. Here the CDR3 DNA reads TGTGCCAGCAGTCTGGGACTATTGGAGACCCAGTACTTC.

The chain joins TRBV30 to TRBJ2-2; D not certain. V lost 0 bases, J lost 4 bases, and 6 bases lay in between. Germline loops: CDR1 GTSNPN, CDR2 SVGIG (reference sequence). There are 13 residues in the CDR3. The CDR3 sequence: CAWSVASTGELFF. Here the CDR3 DNA reads TGTGCCTGGAGTGTCGCCAGCACCGGGGAGCTGTTTTTT.

This chain uses TRBV5-4 with TRBJ2-5, with a tentative D call TRBD1 (6 bases). The CDR3 spans 14 residues. V was cut by 4 bases and J by 5 bases, with 15 bases left in between. Germline CDR1 SGHNT, CDR2 YYREEE (reference sequence). DNA of the CDR3: TGTGCCAGCAGCCGGCAGGGGTCAGTCGAGACCCAGTACTTC. This codes for CASSRQGSVETQYF.

The chain combines TRBV15 with TRBJ2-7; possibly TRBD2 for D (6 bases). Germline V lookup: CDR1 LNHNV, CDR2 YYDKDF (reference sequence). The CDR3 loop spans 15 amino acids. V was shortened by 1 base and J by 2 bases, with 12 bases between the two germline ends. The CDR3 nucleotides are TGTGCCACCAGCAGAGGCGGGGAAATTGCCTACGAGCAGTACTTC. Residues: CATSRGGEIAYEQYF.

The chain combines TRBV7-3 with TRBJ2-2, with D unclear. V lost 5 bases and J 2 bases, leaving 12 bases between the germline ends. CDR1 and CDR2 from the germline V gene are SGHTA and FQGTGA. There are 15 residues in the CDR3. This chain's CDR3 is CASSPGVGNTGELFF. The CDR3 region has the DNA TGTGCCAGCAGCCCCGGCGTAGGTAACACCGGGGAGCTGTTTTTT.